This T cell receptor beta chain comes out of a study of blood T cell repertoires in COVID-19. On the study more broadly: The United States, Italy and Spain provided the acute and convalescent COVID-19 samples. Sources were T cells, B-cell-depleted T cells, or PBMCs; the material itself was cDNA or gDNA.

The length of the CDR3 is 15 residues. V gave up 0 bases and J gave up 4 bases; unmatched junction bases: 5. In germline, CDR1 is LNHNV, CDR2 YYDKDF (reference sequence). How the authors handled the data: Amplification of reference gene primers provided the estimated nucleated cell counts. Some clones are missing from TCRdb's copy, which holds only in-frame ones; the method was immunoSEQ multiplex PCR. The V and J calls and clone size were taken over from that table, and D and trimming were inferred from the DNA. The top ten clones hold approximately 14% of a sample with around 260,000 clones, 65% to 85% of them seen once.

The chain couples TRBV15 to TRBJ1-1, with TRBD1 matching 7 bases. The source of this sequence is a person aged 65 to 85 with COVID-19, enrolled during active disease. Sequences were obtained from peripheral blood. The CDR3 here is CATSRDLAGGTEAFF. The DNA of the CDR3 is TGTGCCACCAGCAGAGACCTGGCAGGGGGCACTGAAGCTTTCTTT. The whole variable domain, remainder taken from reference TRBV15 and TRBJ1-1, is DAMVIQNPRYQVTQFGKPVTLSCSQTLNHNVMYWYQQKSSQAPKLLFHYYDKDFNNEADTPDNFQSRRPNTSFCFLDIRSPGLGDTAMYLCATSRDLAGGTEAFFGQGTRLTVV.